Presented here are 5 T cell receptor beta chains from one specimen sequenced in a study of T cells in localized non-small cell lung cancer (TCRdb year 2020). The protocol used for the library was the immunoSEQ multiplex PCR assay. In TCRdb, the immuneACCESS table is reduced to in-frame sequences with V and J assigned. These tables do not hold every clone; where another copy was compared, an unresolved V gene accounts for under half, and the others remain unexplained. The sample table records 40,000 to 50,000 clones; approximately 91% of these occur just once. The ten largest account for over 2.5% of the sample. Sequenced here: peripheral blood, sampled before any cancer treatment. All receptors derive from a female donor of 60 years or more with stage I squamous cell lung carcinoma.

The rearrangement uses TRBV5-1 and TRBJ1-3; D is possibly TRBD1 (5 bases). The CDR3 contains 17 residues. The V gene lost 0 bases and the J gene lost 1 base, with 14 bases spanning the gap. The germline V gene encodes CDR1 SGHRS and CDR2 YFSETQ. DNA of the CDR3: TGCGCCAGCAGCTTGGATAGGGGTAGCGGATCTGGAAACACCATATATTTT. Protein sequence: CASSLDRGSGSGNTIYF.

The V call is TRBV6-5, the J call TRBJ2-6, with D unresolved. Germline CDR1 is MNHEY and CDR2 is SVGAGI. The V gene lost 0 bases and the J gene lost 2 bases, with 8 bases spanning the gap. There are 16 residues in the CDR3. This CDR3 is CASSYSTATGANVLTF. The DNA for the CDR3 is TGTGCCAGCAGTTACTCGACCGCGACTGGGGCCAACGTCCTGACTTTC.

This clone showed up just once. The CDR3 loop is CASSLDAGGVSMEQYF. The CDR3 bases are TGTGCCAGCAGCTTGGACGCAGGGGGCGTATCGATGGAGCAGTACTTC. The rearrangement links TRBV5-4 to TRBJ2-7; 8 bases fit TRBD1. The CDR3 covers 16 residues. V trimming: 0 bases; J trimming: 7 bases; junction bases outside the gene matches: 12. The germline gives CDR1 SGHNT, CDR2 YYREEE (reference sequence).

This clone was seen only once. The chain is built from TRBV5-4 and TRBJ2-7; D might be TRBD1 (6 bases). Trimming took off 0 bases at V and 4 bases at J, with 8 bases between the two ends. CDR1 and CDR2 (germline): SGHNT, YYREEE (reference sequence). The CDR3 totals 13 residues. CDR3 nucleotides: TGTGCCAGCAGCTTGGACAGGGAGTACGAGCAGTACTTC. Protein product: CASSLDREYEQYF.

This sequence joins TRBV28 and TRBJ2-7, with 11 bases that match TRBD1. The V segment lost 4 bases and the J segment 7 bases; nucleotides outside the gene matches: 9. There are 15 residues in the CDR3. From germline, CDR1 is MDHEN and CDR2 SYDVKM. The CDR3 is CASSSGGQGDMEQYF. The CDR3 DNA is TGTGCCAGCAGTTCCGGGGGACAGGGGGACATGGAGCAGTACTTC.